This TCR beta chain was documented in a study of T-cell memory formation after mild COVID-19. MiXCR, run by TCRdb on the 5' RACE reads, gives a single entry per CDR3 protein. The repertoire holds about 390,000 distinct CDR3 sequences, with under 25% as singletons. The CDR3 covers 16 residues. With 1 base removed from V and 1 base from J, the gap between germline ends came to 11 bases. Per germline, CDR1 SEHNR and CDR2 FQNEAQ (reference sequence). The chain is built from TRBV7-9 and TRBJ2-4; a possible D gene is TRBD2 (7 bases). The sequence came from an adult woman who had mild COVID-19 (a few samples of this study predate the infection). Cell type and time point are not known. The sequenced material came from PBMCs or a T cell subset sorted from them (not recorded which). This CDR3 reads CASSLGGGFAKNIQYF. CDR3 DNA: TGTGCCAGCAGCTTAGGCGGGGGCTTTGCCAAAAACATTCAGTACTTC.